The 30 T cell receptor beta chains listed next were all sequenced from one sample in a study of tumor-infiltrating lymphocytes in primary liver carcinoma. RNA was extracted from whole blood without cell sorting, alongside germline DNA. TCR beta cDNA was made from 500 ng total RNA with a constant-region primer. ARM-PCR, slightly modified, supplied the TCR beta libraries through three nested multiplex PCR rounds. Rounds one and two of PCR, each of about 10 cycles, were primed with TRBV1-TRBV30 forward primers and a C-beta reverse primer. Each CDR3 protein is one row after TCRdb ran MiXCR on the multiplex PCR reads. The sample shows hundreds of thousands of distinct CDR3 sequences, around 50% of them seen only once. The sequenced sample consisted of peripheral blood. The receptors stem from a woman under 40 with primary liver carcinoma and hepatitis B virus infection.

Concerning this clonotype itself: Mismatch with germline at one junction end may stem from a read error. The chain recombines TRBV11-3 with TRBJ2-1, with D perhaps being TRBD1 or TRBD2 (5 bases each). The length of the CDR3 is 13 residues. Looked up from germline, CDR1 is SGHNT and CDR2 is YENEEA. The CDR3 region has the DNA TGCGCCAGCAGCTATCCTGGGACCCTCGAGCAGTTCTTC. This codes for CASSYPGTLEQFF.

The rearrangement joins TRBV13 to TRBJ2-2; TRBD2 agrees at 14 bases. This CDR3 spans 16 amino acids. V dropped 6 bases and J dropped 8; count of bases not matched to a gene: 8. Germline CDR1 PRHDT, CDR2 FYEKMQ (reference sequence). The CDR3 loop is CASRSRLAGGPGELFF. The CDR3 nucleotides read TGTGCCAGCAGGTCTAGACTAGCGGGAGGGCCAGGGGAGCTGTTTTTT.

V gene TRBV4-2 combines with J gene TRBJ2-7; possibly TRBD2 for D (5 bases). The CDR3 contains 15 residues. Germline V CDR1 and CDR2: LGHNA, YNFKEQ. The CDR3 spells CISSQEWTPPYEQYF. The CDR3 DNA sequence: TGTATCAGCAGCCAAGAGTGGACTCCCCCCTACGAGCAGTACTTC.

This chain joins TRBV30 and TRBJ1-1, with TRBD1 matching 8 bases. J gave up 1 base and V 3 bases, and 1 base lay outside the gene matches. CDR1 GTSNPN and CDR2 SVGIG come from the germline V gene (reference sequence). The CDR3 is made up of 13 amino acids. The CDR3 nucleotides are TGTGCCTGGAGAGGACAGGGGAACACTGAAGCTTTCTTT. It encodes CAWRGQGNTEAFF.

A remark on this clonotype: A much bigger clone sits one base away, suggesting this may be a read error. The chain employs TRBV12-3 or TRBV12-4 and TRBJ2-1; D is perhaps TRBD2 (5 bases). The CDR3 has 15 residues. V shed 7 bases and J shed 2 bases, with 15 bases lying between them. CDR3 region: CASNFLRRPYNEQFF. CDR3 nucleotide sequence: TGTGCCAGCAATTTTCTCCGGAGGCCCTACAATGAGCAGTTCTTC.

This clonotype was found a few times. The chain employs TRBV7-2 and TRBJ2-5, with TRBD1 as a possible D gene (5 bases). Between the trimmed V and J ends, which lost 2 bases and 7 bases, there was a span of 14 bases. CDR1 SGHTA and CDR2 FQGNSA come from the germline V gene. The CDR3 has 14 residues. CDR3 sequence reads: CASSLTDSPWTQYF. The CDR3, as DNA: TGTGCCAGCAGCTTAACCGACAGTCCCTGGACCCAGTACTTC.

The chain carries TRBV29-1 and TRBJ2-4; 7 bases align to TRBD1. The V segment lost 6 bases and the J segment 8 bases; nucleotides outside the gene matches: 16. There are 15 residues in the CDR3. Germline lookup yields CDR1 SQVTM and CDR2 ANQGSEA. The CDR3 DNA reads as TGCAGCGTCGCCACCCCGGACAGGACCGGGGACATTCAGTACTTC. As protein: CSVATPDRTGDIQYF.

On this clonotype itself: A read error is possible here, since a much larger clone lies one base away. The chain carries TRBV5-8 and TRBJ2-1; 8 bases fit TRBD1. The germline CDR1 and CDR2 sequences are SGHTS and YDEGEE. The CDR3 spans 15 residues. With 2 bases clipped from V and 5 bases from J, the junction kept 6 bases outside the gene matches. CDR3 bases: TGTGCCAGCAGCTTTATGGGACAGGAGAACAATGAGCAGTTCTTC. It codes for CASSFMGQENNEQFF.

In the case of this clonotype: A single base separates this from a much larger clone, so it may be a read error. In this CDR3 the conserved last residue, phenylalanine or tryptophan, is missing, so a read error is likely. The gene calls are TRBV4-2 and TRBJ1-2; D is undetermined. Germline loops: CDR1 LGHNA, CDR2 YNFKEQ. V lost 0 bases to trimming and J lost 6 bases, with 14 bases between them. The CDR3 loop spans 15 amino acids. CDR3 bases: TGTGCCAGCAGCCAAGAAGTCCGCCTGGCGGATGGCTACACCCTC. Protein sequence: CASSQEVRLADGYTL.

The chain has TRBV7-9 and TRBJ2-4; D unclear. Germline assignment: CDR1 SEHNR and CDR2 FQNEAQ (reference sequence). Trimming removed 5 bases from V and 6 bases from J, with 11 bases in between. The CDR3 is 13 residues long. CDR3 protein: CASSRGLANIQYF. CDR3 DNA sequence: TGTGCCAGCAGCAGAGGATTGGCAAACATTCAGTACTTC.

To note about this clonotype: Germline and junction disagree at one end, which may indicate a read error. The chain recombines TRBV4-3 with TRBJ2-7, with 14 bases lining up with TRBD2. Germline V gene lookup returns CDR1 LGHNA and CDR2 YSLEER. The CDR3 spans 15 residues. The CDR3 loop reads CTSSQGTSGSWEHYF. For the CDR3, the DNA is TGCACCAGCAGCCAAGGGACTAGCGGGAGCTGGGAGCATTACTTC.

Remarks on this clonotype: This sequence may be a read error, since a much larger clone differs from it by one base. V usage is TRBV6-6 and J usage is TRBJ1-4, with unresolved D. Germline-derived CDR1 and CDR2 are MNHNY and SVGAGI (reference sequence). With 2 bases removed from V and 8 bases from J, the gap between germline ends came to 6 bases. The CDR3 loop spans 12 amino acids. CDR3 nucleotides: TGTGCCAGCAGTTACAGGCGGGAAAAACTGTTTTTT. It specifies CASSYRREKLFF.

The chain uses TRBV11-2 and TRBJ2-3, with D uncertain. Per the germline V gene, CDR1 is SGHAT and CDR2 is FQNNGV. V lost 11 bases, J lost 2 bases, and 14 bases lay in between. CDR3 length: 13 residues. CDR3 in DNA: TGTGCCTGCAACTTAGTCTCCACAGATACGCAGTATTTT. It is translated as CACNLVSTDTQYF.

In nucleotides, the CDR3 is TGTGCCAGCAGCCCAAGTCACCCCACGCAGTATTTT. This gives the protein CASSPSHPTQYF. The rearrangement joins TRBV7-9 to TRBJ2-3; the D is unclear. The CDR3 loop spans 12 amino acids. In germline, CDR1 is SEHNR, CDR2 FQNEAQ (reference sequence). V was clipped by 5 bases and J by 9 bases, with 12 bases between them.

This clonotype has a count of ten or more. The chain couples TRBV4-1 to TRBJ1-2; TRBD1 might be the D (5 bases). This CDR3 is built from 16 residues. V dropped 0 bases and J dropped 4 bases, with 15 bases sitting between them. Germline V gives CDR1 MGHRA, CDR2 YSYEKL. This CDR3 is CASSQEGLGRGYGYTF. CDR3 nucleotides: TGCGCCAGCAGCCAAGAAGGGCTCGGAAGGGGCTATGGCTACACCTTC.

The chain recombines TRBV30 with TRBJ1-1; TRBD1 is a possible D gene (5 bases). V gave up 2 bases and J gave up 4 bases, with 17 bases separating them. Germline-derived CDR1 and CDR2 are GTSNPN and SVGIG (reference sequence). The CDR3 is 15 residues long. CDR3 residues: CAWSYTGGVSTEAFF. CDR3 nucleotide sequence: TGTGCCTGGAGTTACACCGGGGGAGTGAGCACTGAAGCTTTCTTT.

The chain joins TRBV6-5 to TRBJ2-1, with D unclear. Germline CDR1 reads MNHEY; CDR2 reads SVGAGI. V was cut by 9 bases and J by 0 bases, with 9 bases left in between. The CDR3 extends over 13 amino acids. The CDR3 here is CASARSSYNEQFF. CDR3 in DNA: TGTGCCAGTGCCCGGAGCTCCTACAATGAGCAGTTCTTC.

The chain recombines TRBV12-3 or TRBV12-4 with TRBJ1-1; no clear D gene. This CDR3 comprises 10 residues. V was cut by 7 bases and J by 2 bases, with 2 bases left in between. DNA for the CDR3: TGTGCCAGCATCAACACTGAAGCTTTCTTT. Protein product: CASINTEAFF.

This rearrangement joins TRBV5-4 to TRBJ2-5; D unresolved. Trimming removed 3 bases at V and 0 bases at J, with 15 bases between. The CDR3 has 16 residues. Germline CDR1 reads SGHNT; CDR2 reads YYREEE (reference sequence). The CDR3 nucleotides read TGTGCCAGCAGCTCGTCCCCTCTGCTGTACCAAGAGACCCAGTACTTC. This gives the protein CASSSSPLLYQETQYF.

In regard to this clonotype: One junction end disagrees with the germline gene, perhaps due to a read error. The chain links TRBV4-1 to TRBJ2-1, with D perhaps TRBD1 (6 bases). The V gene's germline CDR1 is MGHRA and CDR2 YSYEKL. There are 19 residues in the CDR3. The CDR3 is CASSQERGSGGGDDSEQCF. The CDR3 DNA follows: TGCGCCAGCAGCCAAGAAAGGGGTAGTGGGGGCGGAGACGACAGTGAGCAGTGCTTC.

V gene TRBV9 combines with J gene TRBJ1-2, with D perhaps matching TRBD1 (6 bases). The germline CDR1 and CDR2 sequences are SGDLS and YYNGEE. The CDR3 is 15 amino acids. V was clipped by 3 bases and J by 9 bases, with 21 bases between them. CDR3 residues: CASSGSQLGGRSYTF. CDR3 nucleotides: TGTGCCAGCAGCGGAAGCCAGCTGGGGGGCAGAAGCTACACCTTC. The full variable domain, its missing parts supplied by reference TRBV9 and TRBJ1-2, is DSGVTQTPKHLITATGQRVTLRCSPRSGDLSVYWYQQSLDQGLQFLIQYYNGEERAKGNILERFSAQQFPDLHSELNLSSLELGDSALYFCASSGSQLGGRSYTFGSGTRLTVV.

This clonotype was recorded a few times. A much more abundant neighbour one base away suggests this may be a read error. The chain joins TRBV12-3 or TRBV12-4 to TRBJ1-6; D is undetermined. CDR3 length: 13 residues. The V and J ends lost 6 bases and 7 bases respectively, with 10 bases between them. The CDR3 DNA sequence: TGTGCCAGCAGCCCGGACGGCAATTCACCCCTCCACTTT. Amino acid sequence: CASSPDGNSPLHF.

The chain employs TRBV5-5 and TRBJ2-4; a weak D match, TRBD1 (7 bases). The CDR3 contains 17 residues. CDR1 and CDR2 (germline): SGHKS, YYEKEE (reference sequence). With 0 bases removed from V and 4 bases from J, the gap between germline ends came to 17 bases. The CDR3 nucleotides read TGTGCCAGCAGCTTGGGCGGGGAAGACAGGGCGAAAAACATTCAGTACTTC. It specifies CASSLGGEDRAKNIQYF.

Notes on this clonotype: One base away lies a much larger clone, so this may be a sequencing read error. This likely comes from a read error, as the CDR3 has no conserved phenylalanine or tryptophan at its end. V is TRBV29-1 and J is TRBJ1-1, with D unresolved. The CDR3 extends over 13 amino acids. Germline CDR1 and CDR2: SQVTM and ANQGSEA. Between the trimmed V and J ends, which lost 7 bases and 1 base, there was a span of 13 bases. CDR3 bases: TGCAGCGCTACCCCGGATCCGAACACTGAAGCTTTCTAT. It yields the protein CSATPDPNTEAFY.

As for this clonotype: Possible read error: a much larger clone is one base away. The CDR3 does not close with the conserved phenylalanine or tryptophan, likely indicating a read error. The rearrangement joins TRBV12-3 or TRBV12-4 to TRBJ1-5, with TRBD1 matching over 11 bases. J lost 7 bases, V lost 3 bases, and 2 bases had no gene match. There are 14 residues in the CDR3. The CDR3 is CASSLGDRGQPQHY. DNA of the CDR3: TGTGCCAGCAGTTTGGGGGACAGGGGGCAGCCCCAGCATTAT.

About this clonotype itself: One base away lies a much larger clone, so this may be a sequencing read error. The CDR3 bases are TGTACCAGCAGTTTAGCCCTAGCCTCCTACGAGCAGTACTTC. It specifies CTSSLALASYEQYF. The chain recombines TRBV12-3 or TRBV12-4 with TRBJ2-7; possible D gene TRBD2, 5 bases. The CDR3 has 14 residues.

There are many counts of this clonotype. V and J are TRBV6-5 and TRBJ1-4, with 10 bases fitting TRBD1. V gave up 6 bases and J gave up 7 bases; unmatched junction bases: 5. The germline gives CDR1 MNHEY, CDR2 SVGAGI. The CDR3 extends over 14 amino acids. The CDR3 sequence is CASRLTGGFEKLFF. CDR3 bases: TGTGCCAGCAGACTGACAGGGGGCTTTGAAAAACTGTTTTTT.

For this clonotype: Mismatch with germline at one junction end may stem from a read error. V is TRBV14 and J is TRBJ1-2, with a tentative D call TRBD1 (5 bases). The CDR3 sequence is 12 residues long. Per germline, CDR1 SGHDN and CDR2 FVKESK. The CDR3 loop reads CASSQSGSGYAF. CDR3 sequence (DNA): TGTGCCAGCAGCCAGTCAGGGTCCGGCTACGCCTTC.

The genes are TRBV7-9 and TRBJ1-4; D is perhaps TRBD1 (5 bases). V was trimmed by 5 bases and J by 0 bases, leaving 10 bases between them. This CDR3 has 15 amino acids. From germline, CDR1 is SEHNR and CDR2 FQNEAQ (reference sequence). The CDR3 DNA reads TGTGCCAGCAGCCCCCAGGGCGCAACTAATGAAAAACTGTTTTTT. Its translation is CASSPQGATNEKLFF.

Turning to this clonotype: A much larger clone lies a single base off, so this may be a read error. CDR3 nucleotides: TGTGCCAGCAGCCAGGGATTTGAAGCTCTCTTT. Amino acid sequence: CASSQGFEALF. This chain uses TRBV14 with TRBJ1-1; D not certain. This CDR3 is built from 11 residues. Germline CDR1 and CDR2: SGHDN and FVKESK.